The 16 T cell receptor beta chains below were found in one sample sequenced in a study of post-analysis software for immune sequencing data. The authors incorporated unique molecular identifiers into the TCR beta cDNA libraries. From the PCR reads, TCRdb called clonotypes with MiXCR, one entry per CDR3 protein. The table has over 150,000 distinct CDR3 sequences, roughly 40% seen once. The sequencing used blood, collected after autologous hematopoietic stem cell transplantation. The receptors come from a girl aged 5-17 years with multiple sclerosis.

This clonotype showed up just a few times. The chain combines TRBV7-6 with TRBJ2-4; TRBD2 matches 12 bases. The end of the DNA is better explained by TRBJ2-7, so the J call may be wrong. The CDR3 runs 18 residues. Per germline, CDR1 SGHVS and CDR2 FNYEAQ. CDR3 in amino acids: CASSSSPVLAGGPYEQYF. For the CDR3, the DNA is TGTGCCAGCAGCTCATCCCCCGTTCTAGCGGGAGGGCCTTACGAGCAGTACTTC.

This clonotype was detected only once. This rearrangement joins TRBV29-1 to TRBJ2-1; 8 bases fit TRBD2. V lost 4 bases to trimming and J lost 0 bases; unmatched junction nucleotides: 5. The CDR3 totals 15 residues. Germline V gives CDR1 SQVTM, CDR2 ANQGSEA. CDR3 region: CSVGGGTGSYNEQFF. In DNA form, the CDR3 reads TGCAGCGTTGGCGGGGGGACTGGCTCCTACAATGAGCAGTTCTTC.

The V gene is TRBV2, the J gene TRBJ2-4; 9 bases map to TRBD2. The J call is uncertain, as TRBJ2-7 better fits the DNA end. CDR1 and CDR2 from the germline V gene are SNHLY and FYNNEI. The CDR3 contains 15 residues. The CDR3 DNA sequence: TGTGCCAGCAGTGAATTTAGCGGGAGACCCTACGAGCAGTACTTC. Translating gives CASSEFSGRPYEQYF.

As concerns this clonotype: A much bigger clone sits one base away, suggesting this may be a read error. The chain combines TRBV24-1 with TRBJ2-3; D not resolved. The CDR3 has 17 residues. The V gene's germline CDR1 is KGHDR and CDR2 SFDVKD. V gave up 0 bases and J gave up 3 bases, with 15 bases separating them. The CDR3 DNA reads TGTGCCACCAGTGATTTGCCGAATCGAAGGAAAACAGATACGCAGTATTTT. It is translated as CATSDLPNRRKTDTQYF.

This clonotype has only a few counts. The CDR3 coding sequence is TGCGCCAGCAGCCAAGGACTTGGAAGTAACTATGGCTACACCTTC. The encoded protein is CASSQGLGSNYGYTF. The V gene is TRBV4-3, the J gene TRBJ1-2; D unresolved. CDR1 and CDR2 (germline): LGHNA, YSLEER. Trimming took 1 base from V and 1 from J, leaving 10 bases between them. The CDR3 is made up of 15 amino acids.

This clonotype was detected only a few times. This chain joins TRBV28 and TRBJ1-2; TRBD1 aligns across 7 bases. Per the germline V gene, CDR1 is MDHEN and CDR2 is SYDVKM. Germline trimming cut 6 bases from V and 3 bases from J; bases unmatched to any gene: 7. The CDR3 runs 14 residues. The CDR3 loop reads CASRPGQAYYGYTF. The CDR3, as DNA: TGTGCCAGCAGACCAGGACAGGCATACTATGGCTACACCTTC.

The chain joins TRBV20-1 to TRBJ2-1, with 8 positions matching TRBD2. Germline V lookup: CDR1 DFQATT, CDR2 SNEGSKA (reference sequence). The V and J ends lost 4 bases and 9 bases, in that order; junction bases with no gene match: 8. The CDR3 consists of 13 residues. The chain's CDR3 is CSAKGTRFGEQFF. The CDR3 coding sequence is TGCAGTGCTAAGGGGACTAGATTCGGTGAGCAGTTCTTC.

The V and J genes are TRBV30 and TRBJ2-7; D gene ambiguous. Per the germline V gene, CDR1 is GTSNPN and CDR2 is SVGIG (reference sequence). CDR3 size: 13 residues. V was shortened by 1 base and J by 7 bases, with 14 bases between the two germline ends. In nucleotides, the CDR3 is TGTGCCTGGAGTGACGACCCCCGCTCGGAGCAGTACTTC. Protein: CAWSDDPRSEQYF.

J is TRBJ2-5 and V is TRBV6-6, with D hard to call. This CDR3 contains 13 residues. V lost 6 bases and J 2 bases, leaving 10 bases between the germline ends. Looked up from germline, CDR1 is MNHNY and CDR2 is SVGAGI (reference sequence). The CDR3 is CASSRRPQETQYF. As DNA, the CDR3 is TGTGCCAGCAGCCGCCGGCCTCAAGAGACCCAGTACTTC.

As for this clonotype: A single base separates this from a much larger clone, so it may be a read error. This chain uses TRBV12-3 or TRBV12-4 with TRBJ2-7; no definite D call. V gave up 3 bases and J gave up 6 bases, with 21 bases separating them. This CDR3 comprises 16 residues. The CDR3 sequence: CASSFLRPTKGSEQYF. CDR3 sequence (DNA): TGTGCCAGCAGTTTTCTCCGGCCTACCAAGGGTAGCGAGCAGTACTTC.

This clonotype was observed a few times. A much larger clone sits a single nucleotide away, making a read error possible. The chain is built from TRBV6-5 and TRBJ1-4; D remains ambiguous. This CDR3 region has 14 residues. Germline lookup yields CDR1 MNHEY and CDR2 SVGAGI. The CDR3 DNA sequence: TGTGCCAGCAGCAACGGGCAGAAGAATGAAAAACGGTTTTTT. Amino acid sequence: CASSNGQKNEKRFF.

This clonotype has a handful of counts. J is TRBJ2-3 and V is TRBV3-1; D unclear. Per germline, CDR1 LGHDT and CDR2 YNNKEL (reference sequence). The CDR3 is made up of 14 amino acids. Between the trimmed V and J ends, which lost 4 bases and 0 bases, there was a span of 8 bases. CDR3 nucleotide sequence: TGTGCCAGCAGCCCTGACGTCAGCACAGATACGCAGTATTTT. Translation gives CASSPDVSTDTQYF.

This clonotype was counted a few times. V usage is TRBV5-1 and J usage is TRBJ2-1; the match to TRBD2 covers 11 bases. V dropped 3 bases and J dropped 0; count of bases not matched to a gene: 5. From germline, CDR1 is SGHRS and CDR2 YFSETQ. This CDR3 contains 17 residues. The CDR3, as DNA: TGCGCCAGCAGCTCGGGACTAGCGGCCAGCTCCTACAATGAGCAGTTCTTC. It yields the protein CASSSGLAASSYNEQFF.

This clonotype was seen only a few times. The chain couples TRBV20-1 to TRBJ2-7; 10 bases align to TRBD2. The CDR3 covers 17 residues. V lost 3 bases to trimming and J lost 2 bases; unmatched junction nucleotides: 13. Per the germline V gene, CDR1 is DFQATT and CDR2 is SNEGSKA (reference sequence). In nucleotides, the CDR3 is TGCAGTGCTAGTTTAAGCGGGAGGGCCCCTAACACCTACGAGCAGTACTTC. Translation gives CSASLSGRAPNTYEQYF.

This clonotype has a handful of counts. A junction end diverges from the germline sequence, so it may reflect a read error. The V call is TRBV7-7, the J call TRBJ2-3, with 8 bases identical to TRBD1. CDR3 size: 15 residues. Germline CDR1 reads SSHAT; CDR2 reads FNYEAQ (reference sequence). The CDR3 nucleotides read TGTGCTAGCAGCCGAACGACAGGGGACACAGATACGCAGTATTTT. It yields the protein CASSRTTGDTDTQYF.

This chain links TRBV5-6 with TRBJ2-5, with 7 bases identical to TRBD1. Trimming at V came to 0 bases and at J to 5 bases, leaving 7 bases not matched to a gene. The germline V gene encodes CDR1 SGHDT and CDR2 YYEEEE. The CDR3 spans 15 residues. The CDR3 DNA follows: TGTGCCAGCAGCTTGGACCAGACAGGGACGGAGACCCAGTACTTC. Amino acid sequence: CASSLDQTGTETQYF.